Here is one T cell receptor beta chain with its context. This clone was seen a single time. Its binding antigen is unknown. Base qualities were left out, and no much larger clone turns up one base away. This sample stems from a study of T cell responses to AZD1222 COVID-19 vaccine (dated by TCRdb to the early 2020s). Study-level background: AZD1222 recipients with second doses at about 4 weeks or about 12 weeks were pooled, because spike-specific TCR depth and breadth did not differ between schedules. A total of approximately 250 trial participants underwent TCR sequencing, of whom about 210 had received two doses of AZD1222 and some 25 had received two doses of the MenACWY control vaccine. Enrollment into the trials was organized by age into subgroups of 18-55, 56-69 and 70-plus years, and those subgroups contained roughly 150, 30 and 60 TCR-sequenced participants, respectively.

The CDR3 regions of human TCRbeta chains were subjected to immunosequencing. The authors' analysis ran thus. TCRs in the repertoires were compared against a reference library of SARS-CoV-2-specific TCRs that had been generated with the MIRA antigen-specificity platform. Breadth was defined as the fraction of unique TCRs that were SARS-CoV-2-associated. Depth was defined as the fraction of total T cells that were SARS-CoV-2-associated. Using the MIRA data, each spike-specific TCR was assigned both to the spike region to which the TCR was reactive and to a CD4 or CD8 class. Log10-transformed breadth and depth values were compared by one-way ANOVA with Sidak's multiple comparisons tests. Held by TCRdb, this immuneACCESS table contains in-frame sequences only and omits some clones. Under half of the omission traces to an unresolved V gene where checked; the cause of the rest is unknown. D and trimming were read from the DNA, whereas the V and J calls and clone size are those reported in that table. In all, the sample holds over 100,000 clones, and around nine tenths of those were seen once. Clones ranked in the top ten supply 1.7% of the sample.

From its cysteine to its phenylalanine, the CDR3 spans 15 amino acids. Only the CDR3 DNA stays, 45 bases, in frame from base 1. V is shortened by 1 base, J by 3 bases, and the region joining them spans 12 bases. Sequences SEHNR (CDR1) and FQNEAQ (CDR2) are obtained from the germline V gene (reference sequence). The time point label of this sample denotes: baseline before first vaccination. The vaccinee samples were drawn from two UK trials, COV001 and COV002, one of which was a single-blind randomized controlled phase 2/3 trial testing AZD1222 (ChAdOx1 nCoV-19) in healthy adults. For TCRbeta chain sequencing, PBMC samples from trial participants were taken at day 0 and at day 28 after the second dose. Overall results and qualifications from the work: After two AZD1222 doses, both the breadth and the depth of spike-specific TCRs were significantly higher than at day 0 and than in MenACWY recipients. Vaccine-associated CD4 TCRs spanned the whole spike protein, with dominant responses in regions 160-218 and 743-854. Conclusions about previously exposed vaccinees are limited, since just six AZD1222 recipients were seropositive for SARS-CoV-2 at baseline. Reportedly, close to half of the unique spike-specific TCRs recognized epitopes lying outside the regions that are mutated in the B.1.351 and B.1.1.7 variants. Participants were mostly white British and included more females than males, and it was suggested by the authors that clonal diversity may have been underestimated. Because no day 14 peak-response samples were available, the repertoires could be characterized only after the peak T cell response. The 56-69-year group was small, and its depth increase did not reach significance, likely because of low power.

The specimen was peripheral blood, collected on day 0 of AZD1222 vaccination. The chain uses TRBV7-9 and TRBJ1-1, with TRBD1 as a weak D call on 6 bases. The TCR sequence derives from an adult in good health. CDR3 loop: CASSLVIGGYTEAFF. The nucleotide sequence is TGTGCCAGCAGCTTAGTAATAGGGGGGTACACTGAAGCTTTCTTT.